Below, one T cell receptor beta chain is given with its context. Original processing methods: Cell counts per sample came from amplifying reference gene primers. Using immunoSEQ multiplex PCR, the repertoire was profiled, and TCRdb retains in-frame clones only, with some absent. That table gives V, J and clone size, and the DNA gave D and trimming. There are tens of thousands of clones in the sample; almost 95% occur only once, and 3.5% to 5.5% lies in the top ten. These data belong to a study of blood T cell repertoires in COVID-19. Study in general: Samples came from the United States, Italy and Spain, spanning acute and convalescent COVID-19. From T cells, B-cell-depleted T cells, or PBMCs came the material, which was cDNA or gDNA.

Germline-derived CDR1 and CDR2 are LNHDA and SQIVND (reference sequence). The CDR3 contains 15 residues. Between the trimmed V and J ends, which lost 9 bases and 0 bases, there was a span of 15 bases. The clonotype originates from a man in his fifties or sixties with active COVID-19. The sample was peripheral blood. The chain combines TRBV19 with TRBJ2-1; tentatively, D is TRBD2 (7 bases). CDR3 in DNA: TGTGCCAGCCAGGGGTGGGGGGGCTCCTACAATGAGCAGTTCTTC. Encoded protein: CASQGWGGSYNEQFF.